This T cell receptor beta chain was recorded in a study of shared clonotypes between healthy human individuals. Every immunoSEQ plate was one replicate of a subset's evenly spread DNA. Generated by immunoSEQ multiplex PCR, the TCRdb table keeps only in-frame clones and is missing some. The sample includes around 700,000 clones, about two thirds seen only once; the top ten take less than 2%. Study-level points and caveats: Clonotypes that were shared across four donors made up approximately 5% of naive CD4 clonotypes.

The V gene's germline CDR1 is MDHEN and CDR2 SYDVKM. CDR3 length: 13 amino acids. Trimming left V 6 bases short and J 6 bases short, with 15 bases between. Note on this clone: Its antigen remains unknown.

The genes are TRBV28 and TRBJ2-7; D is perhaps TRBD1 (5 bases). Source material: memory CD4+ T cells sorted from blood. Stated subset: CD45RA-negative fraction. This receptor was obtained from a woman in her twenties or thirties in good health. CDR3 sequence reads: CASRTDKISEQYF. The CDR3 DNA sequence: TGTGCCAGCAGGACAGATAAGATCTCCGAGCAGTACTTC. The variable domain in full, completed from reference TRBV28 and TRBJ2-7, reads DVKVTQSSRYLVKRTGEKVFLECVQDMDHENMFWYRQDPGLGLRLIYFSYDVKMKEKGDIPEGYSVSREKKERFSLILESASTNQTSMYLCASRTDKISEQYFGPGTRLTVT.